The 23 T cell receptor beta chains in this list originate from one sample, sequenced in a study of blood T cell repertoires in COVID-19. TCRdb's copy holds only in-frame clones and misses some; the assay was immunoSEQ multiplex PCR. The sample consists of roughly 160,000 clones, 65% to 80% of them appearing once. Sequenced sample: PBMCs or T cells enriched from blood (not recorded which). The receptors were sampled from a woman aged 70-85 years in a cohort exposed to, infected with or recovered from COVID-19 (not recorded which).

This clone was seen just once. V and J are TRBV10-3 and TRBJ1-1; 8 nucleotides line up with TRBD1. The germline V gene encodes CDR1 ENHRY and CDR2 SYGVKD. J was trimmed by 1 base and V by 1 base; bases with no gene match: 5. The CDR3 has 16 amino acids. DNA of the CDR3: TGTGCCATCAGTGAGTGGGCCGGGACAGGGAACACTGAAGCTTTCTTT. This encodes CAISEWAGTGNTEAFF.

The V gene is TRBV18, the J gene TRBJ2-7; perhaps TRBD1 as D (6 bases). Trimming left V 0 bases short and J 11 bases short, with 20 bases between. The CDR3 is 15 amino acids. The germline gives CDR1 KGHSH, CDR2 LQKENI. CDR3 coding DNA: TGTGCCAGCTCACCACCTAACCCGCAGGGGAGTAGTAAGTACTTC. Its translation is CASSPPNPQGSSKYF.

The chain employs TRBV18 and TRBJ2-2, with TRBD1 identical over 8 bases. J gave up 6 bases and V 6 bases, and 3 bases lay outside the gene matches. The germline CDR1 and CDR2 sequences are KGHSH and LQKENI. The CDR3 runs to 13 residues. DNA for the CDR3: TGTGCCAGCTCTTCAGGGGGCCCCGGGGAGCTGTTTTTT. Encoded protein: CASSSGGPGELFF.

This chain connects TRBV4-2 to TRBJ1-6; 7 bases fit TRBD1. Per the germline V gene, CDR1 is LGHNA and CDR2 is YNFKEQ. Trimming removed 1 base from V and 5 bases from J; junction bases left unmatched: 5. The CDR3 runs to 16 residues. Written as DNA, the CDR3 is TGTGCCAGCAGCCAAGCCGACAGGGTTGATAATTCACCCCTCCACTTT. Amino acid sequence: CASSQADRVDNSPLHF.

CDR3 loop: CASAVAQLYEQFF. For the CDR3, the DNA is TGCGCCAGCGCGGTAGCCCAACTCTACGAGCAGTTCTTC. This chain joins TRBV5-1 and TRBJ2-1; D not certain. CDR1 is SGHRS and CDR2 is YFSETQ in the germline V gene. CDR3 size: 13 residues. The germline V and J ends were trimmed by 7 bases and 10 bases, with 18 bases remaining between them.

This chain uses TRBV6-5 with TRBJ2-3, with unresolved D. This CDR3 region has 12 residues. Per the germline V gene, CDR1 is MNHEY and CDR2 is SVGAGI. The germline V and J ends were trimmed by 6 bases and 2 bases, with 6 bases remaining between them. CDR3 in amino acids: CASRRNTDTQYF. DNA for the CDR3: TGTGCCAGCAGGAGGAACACAGATACGCAGTATTTT.

The chain is built from TRBV28 and TRBJ1-3, with D possibly TRBD1 on 6 matching bases. Germline V gene lookup returns CDR1 MDHEN and CDR2 SYDVKM. The CDR3 totals 17 residues. The V gene lost 7 bases and the J gene lost 0 bases, with 19 bases spanning the gap. This CDR3 reads CASIPAGTLFSGNTIYF. CDR3 DNA: TGTGCCAGCATACCCGCCGGGACACTATTCTCTGGAAACACCATATATTTT.

This sequence joins TRBV11-2 and TRBJ1-4; D is ambiguous. The CDR3 is 15 amino acids. Trimming left V 1 base short and J 5 bases short, with 11 bases between. Germline V gene lookup returns CDR1 SGHAT and CDR2 FQNNGV. Here the CDR3 DNA reads TGTGCCAGCAGCTTAGGTTTATCCTTGAATGAAAAACTGTTTTTT. Translating gives CASSLGLSLNEKLFF.

The V call is TRBV24-1, the J call TRBJ1-1; a weak D match, TRBD1 (5 bases). This CDR3 spans 15 amino acids. Germline V gene sequence: CDR1 KGHDR, CDR2 SFDVKD. The V end lost 5 bases, the J end lost 5 bases, and 17 bases lay between the germline ends. CDR3 protein: CATSVGAGFYTEAFF. The CDR3 region has the DNA TGTGCCACCAGTGTTGGGGCGGGGTTTTATACTGAAGCTTTCTTT.

The chain links TRBV19 to TRBJ2-5; 10 bases line up with TRBD1. This CDR3 comprises 16 residues. V lost 4 bases to trimming and J lost 2 bases; unmatched junction nucleotides: 7. The germline gives CDR1 LNHDA, CDR2 SQIVND (reference sequence). The CDR3 sequence is CASSTGDRGRQETQYF. The CDR3 nucleotides are TGTGCCAGTAGTACGGGGGACAGGGGCCGTCAAGAGACCCAGTACTTC.

The chain combines TRBV29-1 with TRBJ2-7, with TRBD1 matching 9 bases. The CDR3 contains 13 residues. J was trimmed by 1 base and V by 7 bases; bases with no gene match: 5. Germline CDR1 SQVTM, CDR2 ANQGSEA. This CDR3 is CSARQGGSYEQYF. DNA for the CDR3: TGCAGCGCTAGACAGGGGGGGTCCTACGAGCAGTACTTC.

This chain connects TRBV5-4 to TRBJ1-4; TRBD1 aligns across 9 bases. The trim removed 1 base at V and 3 bases at J, leaving 4 bases unmatched. From germline, CDR1 is SGHNT and CDR2 YYREEE (reference sequence). The CDR3 runs to 16 residues. As DNA, the CDR3 is TGTGCCAGCAGCTTGAGGACAGGGGCGGCTAATGAAAAACTGTTTTTT. Its protein is CASSLRTGAANEKLFF.

In its sample, this clone was seen once. CDR3 residues: CASSQGHSGNTIYF. CDR3 DNA sequence: TGTGCCAGTTCCCAGGGGCATTCTGGAAACACCATATATTTT. The gene calls are TRBV28 and TRBJ1-3; possible D gene TRBD1, 6 bases. Germline assignment: CDR1 MDHEN and CDR2 SYDVKM. V gave up 9 bases and J gave up 1 base, with 13 bases separating them. The CDR3 is 14 residues long.

The rearrangement uses TRBV28 and TRBJ2-1; D may be TRBD2 (5 bases). With 8 bases removed from V and 0 bases from J, the gap between germline ends came to 14 bases. Germline V gene sequence: CDR1 MDHEN, CDR2 SYDVKM. The length of the CDR3 is 15 residues. The CDR3 DNA reads as TGTGCCAGCCGCCCGGGTGGGAGCTCCTACAATGAGCAGTTCTTC. Translated: CASRPGGSSYNEQFF.

The rearrangement links TRBV6-5 to TRBJ2-5; unclear D gene. CDR3 length: 13 residues. From germline, CDR1 is MNHEY and CDR2 SVGAGI. V lost 8 bases and J lost 5, with 15 bases in between. In DNA, the CDR3 is TGTGCCAGCTTGGCAGGCTGGCCGGAGACCCAGTACTTC. Translated: CASLAGWPETQYF.

The chain is built from TRBV7-2 and TRBJ1-2; the match to TRBD1 covers 9 bases. The CDR3 consists of 15 residues. V dropped 3 bases and J dropped 3; count of bases not matched to a gene: 5. Germline CDR1 is SGHTA and CDR2 is FQGNSA. The CDR3 nucleotides read TGTGCCAGCAGCTTTACAGGGGGCGCGTACTATGGCTACACCTTC. Its protein is CASSFTGGAYYGYTF.

The gene calls are TRBV3-1 (or the pseudogene TRBV3-2) and TRBJ2-5; D remains ambiguous. Germline CDR1 reads LGHDT; CDR2 reads YNNKEL (reference sequence). CDR3 size: 11 residues. V lost 4 bases and J lost 5, with 5 bases in between. CDR3 in amino acids: CASSLLETQYF. The CDR3 nucleotides read TGTGCCAGCAGCCTTCTGGAGACCCAGTACTTC.

V is TRBV2 and J is TRBJ1-5; a possible D gene is TRBD1 (6 bases). This CDR3 comprises 17 residues. Germline V gene lookup returns CDR1 SNHLY and CDR2 FYNNEI. Between the trimmed V and J ends, which lost 4 bases and 0 bases, there was a span of 16 bases. CDR3 sequence (DNA): TGTGCCAGCAGTGCAGGGGCAAGGGGATATAGCAATCAGCCCCAGCATTTT. Translation gives CASSAGARGYSNQPQHF.

This clone was found once. The chain uses TRBV15 and TRBJ2-7; TRBD2 agrees at 7 bases. Germline V gene data show CDR1 as LNHNV and CDR2 as YYDKDF (reference sequence). The CDR3 spans 15 residues. Trimming cost V 3 bases and J 4 bases; bases outside gene matches: 9. The CDR3 loop reads CATSSYREGGYEQYF. CDR3 nucleotide sequence: TGTGCCACCAGCAGTTATAGGGAGGGCGGGTACGAGCAGTACTTC.

This chain uses TRBV6-6 with TRBJ1-2; tentatively, D is TRBD1 (6 bases). The CDR3 runs to 13 residues. Trimming left V 7 bases short and J 8 bases short, with 17 bases between. CDR1 MNHNY and CDR2 SVGAGI come from the germline V gene (reference sequence). The DNA of the CDR3 is TGTGCCAGCAAACAACAGGGAATCAGGGGCTACACCTTC. It is translated as CASKQQGIRGYTF.

Concerning this clone: Its ends do not fully match the called genes, so a read error is possible. The chain has TRBV11-3 and TRBJ2-1, with D perhaps TRBD2 (5 bases). Per germline, CDR1 SGHNT and CDR2 YENEEA. This CDR3 is built from 15 residues. CDR3 DNA sequence: TGTGCCAGCAGCTTAGACGGGATGGCCCTCAATCAGCAGTTCTTC. Amino acid sequence: CASSLDGMALNQQFF.

The chain combines TRBV28 with TRBJ2-1; TRBD2 matches 11 bases. Germline V lookup: CDR1 MDHEN, CDR2 SYDVKM. Trimming removed 3 bases from V and 9 bases from J; junction bases left unmatched: 4. This CDR3 has 14 amino acids. The CDR3 reads CASSLVAGGSEQFF. CDR3 nucleotides: TGTGCCAGCAGTTTGGTAGCGGGAGGGAGTGAGCAGTTCTTC. Filled out from reference TRBV28 and TRBJ2-1, the complete variable domain reads DVKVTQSSRYLVKRTGEKVFLECVQDMDHENMFWYRQDPGLGLRLIYFSYDVKMKEKGDIPEGYSVSREKKERFSLILESASTNQTSMYLCASSLVAGGSEQFFGPGTRLTVL.

V is TRBV28 and J is TRBJ1-5, with 8 bases that match TRBD1. The V gene end was trimmed by 6 bases and the J gene end by 8 bases; junction bases not matched to a gene: 12. Per the germline V gene, CDR1 is MDHEN and CDR2 is SYDVKM. This CDR3 comprises 15 residues. The CDR3: CASSPGQGFWEPQHF. CDR3 DNA: TGTGCCAGCAGCCCAGGACAGGGATTTTGGGAGCCCCAGCATTTT.